These T cell receptor beta chains were read from a single sample in a study of cytotoxic CD8 clonotypes in ibrutinib-treated CLL. Method: immunoSEQ multiplex PCR; TCRdb's copy keeps in-frame clones and lacks some. The sample carries around 130,000 clones, 84% recorded once. The sample here was PBMCs, taken after 24 months of ibrutinib treatment. The receptor source for this set is a human donor with chronic lymphocytic leukemia. Both conserved end residues are part of each CDR3. A D gene is named only where the DNA matches it firmly. Some rows mark clone size as missing; the rest say once, few, many or name a class of expanded clone.

CDR3 protein,CDR3 DNA,D gene,clone size,V gene,J gene
CASSYSRGAYGYTF,TGTGCCAGCAGTTACTCGAGGGGGGCCTATGGCTACACCTTC,-,-,TRBV6-5,TRBJ1-2
CASSLAGAPYEQYF,TGCGCCAGCAGCTTGGCCGGAGCACCCTACGAGCAGTACTTC,-,-,TRBV5-1,TRBJ2-7
CASSPGQTGVETQYF,TGTGCCAGCAGCCCAGGCCAGACAGGGGTTGAGACCCAGTACTTC,TRBD1,-,TRBV7-6,TRBJ2-5
CASSPTSGGASSDTQYF,TGTGCCAGCTCGCCTACTAGCGGGGGGGCCTCTTCAGATACGCAGTATTTT,TRBD2,-,TRBV18,TRBJ2-3
CASSFFVLTLSYEQYF,TGTGCCAGCAGTTTCTTCGTTCTTACCCTCTCCTACGAGCAGTACTTC,-,few,TRBV28,TRBJ2-7
CATSLKGETQYF,TGTGCCACCTCCCTTAAGGGGGAGACCCAGTACTTC,-,-,TRBV19,TRBJ2-5
CASSFVGQGVEQYF,TGTGCCAGCAGCTTCGTAGGACAGGGGGTCGAGCAGTACTTC,TRBD1,-,TRBV7-9,TRBJ2-7
CAWGRPFYEQYF,TGTGCCTGGGGACGGCCGTTCTACGAGCAGTACTTC,-,-,TRBV30,TRBJ2-7
CASSIGTGGLGAFF,TGTGCCAGTAGTATCGGGACAGGGGGTCTCGGAGCTTTCTTT,TRBD1,-,TRBV19,TRBJ1-1
CASSPTRSGTQYF,TGTGCCAGCAGCCCGACCCGAAGCGGTACGCAGTATTTT,-,-,TRBV9,TRBJ2-3
CASSILGDGYTF,TGTGCCAGTAGTATCTTAGGGGACGGCTACACCTTC,-,-,TRBV19,TRBJ1-2
CASTHGGIAVRSTEAFF,TGTGCCAGCACCCATGGGGGGATTGCCGTGAGGAGTACTGAAGCTTTCTTT,-,-,TRBV7-2,TRBJ1-1
CAISALGAGTDTQYF,TGTGCCATCAGTGCATTGGGGGCCGGCACAGATACGCAGTATTTT,-,-,TRBV10-3,TRBJ2-3
CASSGPPGLHTEAFF,TGTGCCAGCAGCGGACCCCCGGGATTGCACACTGAAGCTTTCTTT,-,-,TRBV9,TRBJ1-1
CASSQELGSSYEQYF,TGCGCCAGCAGCCAAGAGCTGGGTAGCTCCTACGAGCAGTACTTC,-,few,TRBV4-3,TRBJ2-7
CASTPGGGAYEQYF,TGTGCCAGCACGCCGGGTGGGGGAGCCTACGAGCAGTACTTC,-,-,TRBV6-6,TRBJ2-7
CASSPGQASRNTEAFF,TGTGCCAGCTCCCCAGGGCAGGCCTCGAGGAACACTGAAGCTTTCTTT,-,-,TRBV18,TRBJ1-1
CASVTSGGAIETQYF,TGTGCCAGCGTAACAAGCGGGGGGGCCATTGAGACCCAGTACTTC,TRBD2,-,TRBV7-2,TRBJ2-5
CASSPPSSGETQYF,TGTGCCAGCTCACCACCGTCTAGCGGTGAGACCCAGTACTTC,TRBD2,-,TRBV18,TRBJ2-5
CASSESGGYTEAFF,TGTGCCAGCAGTGAGTCCGGGGGTTACACTGAAGCTTTCTTT,-,-,TRBV6-1,TRBJ1-1
CASSPLAGGSGTQYF,TGTGCCAGCAGCCCTTTAGCGGGGGGGAGTGGTACGCAGTATTTT,TRBD2,-,TRBV7-2,TRBJ2-3
CASSLAPDRTYGYTF,TGCGCCAGCAGCTTGGCCCCCGACAGGACCTATGGCTACACCTTC,-,few,TRBV5-1,TRBJ1-2
CASSRGDNQPQHF,TGCGCCAGCAGCCGGGGTGACAATCAGCCCCAGCATTTT,-,-,TRBV5-1,TRBJ1-5
CASRDEASGGVEQYF,TGTGCCAGCAGGGACGAGGCTAGCGGGGGGGTAGAGCAGTACTTC,TRBD2,once,TRBV6-6,TRBJ2-7
CASSDRQNRGGELFF,TGTGCCAGCAGTGATAGACAGAACCGGGGCGGGGAGCTGTTTTTT,-,-,TRBV6-1,TRBJ2-2
CASSPRAYEQYF,TGTGCCAGCAGCCCCAGGGCCTACGAGCAGTACTTC,-,-,TRBV7-2,TRBJ2-7
CASSLGRGGDGTDTQYF,TGTGCCAGCAGCTTAGGTCGCGGGGGGGACGGCACAGATACGCAGTATTTT,TRBD2,-,TRBV7-6,TRBJ2-3
CASSAQTGMIGSGANVLTF,TGTGCCAGCAGCGCCCAGACAGGGATGATAGGCTCTGGGGCCAACGTCCTGACTTTC,TRBD1,-,TRBV9,TRBJ2-6
CASSLAGPSNEQYF,TGTGCCAGCAGCTTGGCGGGCCCAAGTAACGAGCAGTACTTC,-,once,TRBV5-6,TRBJ2-7